This entry features one T cell receptor (beta chain) sequence. Trimming removed 3 bases from V and 9 bases from J, with 9 bases in between. This CDR3 is 12 amino acids long. Germline values: CDR1 LNHDA, CDR2 SQIVND (reference sequence). This entry belongs to a study of T cell responses to AZD1222 COVID-19 vaccine. Study context: Samples with a second dose at about 4 or about 12 weeks were pooled together.

The method was immunoSEQ multiplex PCR; TCRdb's version includes in-frame clones alone and lacks a portion of them. The sample contains over 85,000 clones, around 90% of which appear only once. This chain links TRBV19 with TRBJ1-5; D uncertain. The clonotype originates from an adult in good health. The source material was peripheral blood, sampled on day 0 of AZD1222 vaccination. CDR3 coding DNA: TGTGCCAGTAGTATCCGGCAGCCGCCCCAGCATTTT. Protein product: CASSIRQPPQHF.